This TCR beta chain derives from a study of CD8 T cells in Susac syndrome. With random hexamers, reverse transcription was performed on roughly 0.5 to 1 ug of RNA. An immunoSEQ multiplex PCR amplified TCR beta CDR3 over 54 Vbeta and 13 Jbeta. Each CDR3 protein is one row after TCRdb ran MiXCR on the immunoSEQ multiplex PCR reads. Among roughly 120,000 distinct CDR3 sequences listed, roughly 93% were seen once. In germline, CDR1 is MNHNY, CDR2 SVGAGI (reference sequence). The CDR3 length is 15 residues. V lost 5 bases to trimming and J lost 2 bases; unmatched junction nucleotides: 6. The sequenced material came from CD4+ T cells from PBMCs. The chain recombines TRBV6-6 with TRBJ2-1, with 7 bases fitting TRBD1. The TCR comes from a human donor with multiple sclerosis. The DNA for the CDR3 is TGTGCCAGCAGTCCCCGGACAGGTACCTACAATGAGCAGTTCTTC. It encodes CASSPRTGTYNEQFF.